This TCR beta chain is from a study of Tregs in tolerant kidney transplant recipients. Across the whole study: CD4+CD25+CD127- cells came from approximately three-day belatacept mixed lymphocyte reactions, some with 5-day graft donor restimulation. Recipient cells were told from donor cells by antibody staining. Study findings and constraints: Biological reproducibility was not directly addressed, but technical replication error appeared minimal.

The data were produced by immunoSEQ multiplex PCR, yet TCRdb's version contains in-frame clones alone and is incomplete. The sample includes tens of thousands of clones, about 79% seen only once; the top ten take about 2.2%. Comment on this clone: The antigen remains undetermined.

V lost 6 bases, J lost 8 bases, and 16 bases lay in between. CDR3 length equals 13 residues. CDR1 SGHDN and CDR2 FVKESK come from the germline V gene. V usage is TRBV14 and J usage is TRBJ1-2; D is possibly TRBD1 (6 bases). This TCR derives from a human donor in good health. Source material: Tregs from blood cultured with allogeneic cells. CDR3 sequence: CASSSQGLGGYTF. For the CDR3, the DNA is TGTGCCAGCAGTTCCCAGGGGCTGGGCGGCTACACCTTC.